The sequence of this TCR beta chain was determined in a study of cytomegalovirus exposure and HLA in healthy donors. CDR1 is LNHNV, CDR2 YYDKDF, per germline (reference sequence). V lost 1 base, J lost 6 bases, and 15 bases lay in between. This CDR3 has 16 amino acids. 13 Jbeta primers and 60 Vbeta primers were used for the PCR. Libraries were prepared by immunoSEQ multiplex PCR; TCRdb keeps only in-frame clonotypes and omits some of them. The sample has about 130,000 clones; approximately 81% are singletons. The chain links TRBV15 to TRBJ2-2; TRBD1 is a possible D gene (6 bases). The clonotype originates from a man between 18 and 35 years old in good health and CMV-seronegative. The sequencing sample was made of PBMCs. The chain's CDR3 is CATSRGYKGGAGELFF. The CDR3 region has the DNA TGTGCCACCAGCAGAGGCTATAAAGGGGGTGCCGGGGAGCTGTTTTTT.